The sequence of this T cell receptor (beta chain) was determined in a study of spatial heterogeneity in lung cancer. Each TCR cDNA molecule bore a unique molecular identifier. TCRdb itself ran the 5' RACE reads through MiXCR, one entry per CDR3 protein. The sample holds about 38,000 distinct CDR3 sequences, around 7% seen once. CDR1 is SNHLY, CDR2 FYNNEI, per germline. This CDR3 region has 13 residues. V was pared by 5 bases and J by 7 bases, with 3 bases of the junction left unmatched. Time point specified: sample taken at primary tumor resection. Sequencing was performed on whole RNA extracted from tumor and nontumor lung tissue, or from frozen PBMC, and the material was left unsorted.

The sequences come from PBMCs, collected at surgery. The chain joins TRBV2 to TRBJ2-1, with TRBD2 matching 9 bases. The receptor was isolated from a male donor with early-stage non-small cell lung cancer. The CDR3 coding sequence is TGTGCCAGCAGTCCTAGCGGGAAGAATGAGCAGTTCTTC. As protein: CASSPSGKNEQFF. Full variable domain (outside the CDR3, taken from reference TRBV2 and TRBJ2-1): EPEVTQTPSHQVTQMGQEVILRCVPISNHLYFYWYRQILGQKVEFLVSFYNNEISEKSEIFDDQFSVERPDGSNFTLKIRSTKLEDSAMYFCASSPSGKNEQFFGPGTRLTVL.